Listed below are T cell receptor beta chains from one sample, sequenced in a study of cytomegalovirus exposure and HLA in healthy donors. Some clones are missing from TCRdb's copy, which holds only in-frame ones; the method was immunoSEQ multiplex PCR. This table has over 100,000 clones, around 79% appearing once. Source material: PBMCs. The source of these receptors is a woman between 40 and 50 years old in good health and CMV-seropositive. CDR3s leave out the opening cysteine and the closing phenylalanine or tryptophan.

>TRBV4-1|TRBJ1-4|12
ASSQQGAGEKLF
>TRBV5-1|TRBJ2-7|12
ASSFGLDAREQY
>TRBV28|TRBJ1-5|13
ASSLPEGINQPQH
>TRBV2|TRBJ1-1|14
ASRVQGPSLNTEAF
>TRBV5-1|TRBJ1-6|13
ASSLGTVNNSPLH
>TRBV15|TRBJ2-1|14
ATSRGPAGGNNEQF
>TRBV28|TRBJ1-4|12
ATGLWTGNEKLF
>TRBV6-6|TRBJ2-5|10
ASSRGQETQY
>TRBV6-1|TRBJ2-5|12
ASRFGRDQETQY
>TRBV7-9|TRBJ1-1|13
ASSFGQTMNTEAF